The rows below give T cell receptor beta chains drawn from one sample of a study of immune characterization of retroperitoneal liposarcoma. TCRdb re-called the PCR reads through MiXCR, storing one row per CDR3 protein. The table records about 10,000 distinct CDR3 sequences, 37% of them present only once. The sample was tumor tissue. These receptors were collected from a female donor with retroperitoneal liposarcoma. CDR3s include the opening cysteine and the closing phenylalanine or tryptophan. The D gene is left open where the match is weak. Size tells how often a clone was seen (once, few, many) or the class of an expanded clone, and some rows leave it out.

j_call v_call clone_size d_call cdr3_nt cdr3_aa
TRBJ2-1 TRBV7-8 - - TGTGCCAGCACCCCGACCCGGACGGAGTACGAGCAGTTCTTC CASTPTRTEYEQFF
TRBJ1-5 TRBV19 - - TGTGCCAGTTCAGCGACAGGAGGCAATCAGCCCCAGCATTTT CASSATGGNQPQHF
TRBJ2-2 TRBV25-1 - - TGTGCCAGCAGTGTCTCCCCGGACAGCCTATTCACCGGGGAGCTGTTTTTT CASSVSPDSLFTGELFF
TRBJ2-7 TRBV11-2 - - TGTGCCAGCAGCTTCAAGGGCGAGCAGTACTTC CASSFKGEQYF
TRBJ2-2 TRBV10-1 - - TGCGCCAGCAGTGAGTCCCGCGCGGGAAGCACCGGGGAGCTGTTTTTT CASSESRAGSTGELFF
TRBJ2-1 TRBV7-9 medium-sized - TGTGCCAGCAGCTTAAGGGGGATTTCCTACGAGCAGTTCTTC CASSLRGISYEQFF
TRBJ2-3 TRBV6-1 few TRBD2 TGTGCCAGCAGTGAAGCTAGCGGGAGCACAGATACGCAGTATTTT CASSEASGSTDTQYF
TRBJ2-5 TRBV11-3 medium-sized TRBD2 TGTGCCAGCAGCCCTGGGACTAGCGATCAAGAGACCCAGTACTTC CASSPGTSDQETQYF
TRBJ2-5 TRBV12-3/TRBV12-4 few TRBD2 TGTGCCAGCAGTTTTATAGCGGGGGACCAAGAGACCCAGTACTTC CASSFIAGDQETQYF
TRBJ1-4 TRBV12-3/TRBV12-4 - - TGTGCCAGCAGTTTAAGGGCGGCAAATGAAAAACTGTTTTTT CASSLRAANEKLFF
TRBJ2-6 TRBV28 - - TGTGCCAGCAGTGTGGGGGCCGGGTTGTACGTCCTGACTTTC CASSVGAGLYVLTF
TRBJ2-7 TRBV6-4 many TRBD2 TGTGCCCCCAGGGAGGTAGCGGGAGAGCCCTACAATGAGCAGTACTTC CAPREVAGEPYNEQYF
TRBJ2-5 TRBV6-1 large - TGTGCCAGCAGTGAAGGGTCAGGGGCCCAAGAGACCCAGTACTTC CASSEGSGAQETQYF
TRBJ2-1 TRBV27 - - TGTGCCAGCAGCCCCGGATTCGGTCACAATGAGCAGTTCTTC CASSPGFGHNEQFF
TRBJ1-1 TRBV10-1 - - TGCGCCAGCAGCACTGCGGGGGGGAATAGAGCTTTCTTT CASSTAGGNRAFF
TRBJ2-5 TRBV12-3/TRBV12-4 medium-sized - TGTGCCAGCAGTTTAGCCCCCGGGGCCGGTGGAGAGACCCAGTACTTC CASSLAPGAGGETQYF
TRBJ2-1 TRBV6-1 - - TGTGCCAGCAGTGAAAACAGAGCCTACGAGCAGTTCTTC CASSENRAYEQFF
TRBJ2-5 TRBV27 - TRBD2 TGTGCCAGCAAGCTAGCGGGGCTAGAGACCCAGTACTTC CASKLAGLETQYF
TRBJ2-7 TRBV12-3/TRBV12-4 - - TGTGCCAGCAGTGTACGGGAAGGCTCCTACGAGCAGTACTTC CASSVREGSYEQYF
TRBJ2-1 TRBV7-3 few TRBD1 TGTGCCAGCAGCTTAACAGGGACAGACTACAATGAGCAGTTCTTC CASSLTGTDYNEQFF
TRBJ2-3 TRBV27 - TRBD2 TGTGCCAGCAGTTTATCCAGCGGGGGGGCCCCCACAGATACGCAGTATTTT CASSLSSGGAPTDTQYF
TRBJ2-7 TRBV11-2 - - TGTGCCAGCAGCAACCTTCGGGAGCAGTACTTC CASSNLREQYF
TRBJ2-7 TRBV11-3 - - TGTGCCAGCAGCTCAAAGTCCTCCTACGAGCAGTACTTC CASSSKSSYEQYF
TRBJ2-4 TRBV27 - - TGTGCCAGCAGCTCCCTCGGGTTGGGGTGGGTCAAAAACATTCAGTACTTC CASSSLGLGWVKNIQYF
TRBJ2-1 TRBV6-1 - - TGTGCCAGCACCTCGGCGGGGGAGCAGTTCTTC CASTSAGEQFF
TRBJ2-1 TRBV12-3/TRBV12-4 many TRBD2 TGTGCCAGCAAAGCGGGAGCCCAAGAGACCCAGTTCTTC CASKAGAQETQFF
TRBJ2-7 TRBV6-5 - TRBD1 TGTGCCAGCTCTCGAGACAGGGCCTACGAGCAGTACTTC CASSRDRAYEQYF
TRBJ2-7 TRBV27 - - TGTGCCAGCAGTTTCTCCAGCTCCTACGAGCAGTACTTC CASSFSSSYEQYF
TRBJ2-5 TRBV5-1 - - TGCGCCAGCAGCTCACAGGGTCAAGAGACCCAGTACTTC CASSSQGQETQYF
TRBJ2-7 TRBV7-6 many - TGTGCCAGCAGCTTAGCGTTAGGCGGCCGTCCCTACGAGCAGTACTTC CASSLALGGRPYEQYF
TRBJ1-1 TRBV12-3/TRBV12-4 - - TGTGCCAGCAGTTTCGTCGCAGTGAACACTGAAGCTTTCTTT CASSFVAVNTEAFF
TRBJ1-5 TRBV6-1 few - TGTGCCAGCATTGGTCGGCTGGGTTATAGCAATCAGCCCCAGCATTTT CASIGRLGYSNQPQHF
TRBJ2-7 TRBV11-2 many - TGTGCCAGCAGACCCACTGGACAGCCGGCCTACGAGCAGTACTTC CASRPTGQPAYEQYF
TRBJ2-3 TRBV11-3 - - TGTGCCAGCAGCCCGGGGGGCGGGAGCCCAGATACGCAGTATTTT CASSPGGGSPDTQYF
TRBJ2-3 TRBV6-6 - - TGTGCCAGCAGTGGAGATACGCAGTATTTT CASSGDTQYF
TRBJ2-5 TRBV7-3 - - TGTGCCAGCAGCTTAATAGGGGCCGATGAGCAGTACTTC CASSLIGADEQYF
TRBJ2-5 TRBV10-2 few - TGCGCCACCCTCAGTCCGGAGGCAGGGCAAGAGACCCAGTACTTC CATLSPEAGQETQYF
TRBJ1-1 TRBV7-2 few - TGTGCCAGCAGCCCTTGGGGAGGGGCGAACACTGAAGCTTTCTTT CASSPWGGANTEAFF
TRBJ2-3 TRBV27 - - TGTGCCAGCAGTTTATGGGGGTTTGGCACAGATACGCAGTATTTT CASSLWGFGTDTQYF
TRBJ2-7 TRBV12-3/TRBV12-4 medium-sized TRBD2 TGTGCCAGCAGTTTCATAACTAGCGGCTACAATGAGCAGTACTTC CASSFITSGYNEQYF
TRBJ2-1 TRBV6-1 few TRBD2 TGTGCCAGCAGTGAGACTAGCCTCAAGCAGTTCTTC CASSETSLKQFF